The 18 T cell receptor beta chains presented below share a single source sample, sequenced in a study of blood T cell repertoires in COVID-19. Sequenced by immunoSEQ multiplex PCR; TCRdb stores in-frame clones only, minus some. The sample records under 200,000 clones, 88% being singletons. The specimen was peripheral blood. The receptors derive from a man aged 35 to 55 with active or convalescent COVID-19.

V is TRBV7-7 and J is TRBJ2-2; 8 bases agree with TRBD2. V trimming: 6 bases; J trimming: 6 bases; junction bases outside the gene matches: 9. Germline V gene data show CDR1 as SSHAT and CDR2 as FNYEAQ (reference sequence). This CDR3 is built from 15 residues. CDR3 sequence: CASSPGTSSAGELFF. CDR3 bases: TGTGCCAGCAGTCCCGGGACTAGTTCGGCCGGGGAGCTGTTTTTT.

The chain employs TRBV19 and TRBJ1-5, with D maybe TRBD1 (6 bases). Trimming stripped 7 bases from V and 7 bases from J, with 14 bases between. CDR1 is LNHDA, CDR2 SQIVND, per germline (reference sequence). The CDR3 covers 13 residues. The CDR3 protein is CASKVGGHQPQHF. The CDR3, as DNA: TGTGCCAGTAAGGTGGGGGGGCACCAGCCCCAGCATTTT.

This clone was detected only once. This rearrangement joins TRBV6-6 to TRBJ2-2, with D perhaps matching TRBD1 (6 bases). Looked up from germline, CDR1 is MNHNY and CDR2 is SVGAGI (reference sequence). V was clipped by 2 bases and J by 5 bases, with 15 bases between them. The CDR3 consists of 16 residues. This CDR3 is CASSYPTGFETGELFF. CDR3 coding DNA: TGTGCCAGCAGTTACCCCACAGGGTTTGAAACCGGGGAGCTGTTTTTT.

V gene TRBV19 combines with J gene TRBJ2-5; D is possibly TRBD2 (5 bases). Trimming removed 10 bases at V and 2 bases at J, with 11 bases between. Per the germline V gene, CDR1 is LNHDA and CDR2 is SQIVND (reference sequence). This CDR3 has 12 residues. The CDR3 loop reads CATESGQETQYF. CDR3 DNA sequence: TGTGCCACCGAGTCGGGGCAAGAGACCCAGTACTTC.

This clone was found a few times. The chain joins TRBV9 to TRBJ2-7; 7 bases are a match to TRBD1. This CDR3 contains 15 residues. V trimming: 0 bases; J trimming: 3 bases; junction bases outside the gene matches: 6. Germline V gives CDR1 SGDLS, CDR2 YYNGEE. The CDR3, as DNA: TGTGCCAGCAGCGTAGTTCCAGGGGGAGACTACGAGCAGTACTTC. This codes for CASSVVPGGDYEQYF.

The rearrangement joins TRBV29-1 to TRBJ2-1; tentative D call: TRBD1 (5 bases). V dropped 3 bases and J dropped 4 bases, with 10 bases sitting between them. Germline-derived CDR1 and CDR2 are SQVTM and ANQGSEA. The CDR3 contains 13 residues. CDR3 sequence reads: CSVDRQGYNEQFF. The CDR3 DNA follows: TGCAGCGTTGATCGCCAGGGTTACAATGAGCAGTTCTTC.

The CDR3 loop reads CSVEPPNTGELFF. The CDR3 nucleotides are TGCAGCGTTGAACCCCCAAACACCGGGGAGCTGTTTTTT. The chain has TRBV29-1 and TRBJ2-2; D remains ambiguous. Germline CDR1 and CDR2: SQVTM and ANQGSEA. V lost 2 bases, J lost 2 bases, and 6 bases lay in between. The CDR3 spans 13 residues.

The chain combines TRBV7-2 with TRBJ1-6, with 7 bases identical to TRBD1. This CDR3 is 15 amino acids long. CDR1 and CDR2 (germline): SGHTA, FQGNSA. Losses at the gene ends were 11 bases for V and 9 bases for J; bases not matched to a gene: 16. CDR3 sequence reads: CAGRSGQNKGSPLHF. The CDR3 DNA reads TGTGCCGGGCGATCGGGACAGAATAAAGGTTCACCCCTCCACTTT.

This rearrangement joins TRBV29-1 to TRBJ1-5; unclear D gene. Germline V gene data show CDR1 as SQVTM and CDR2 as ANQGSEA. V lost 4 bases and J 2 bases, leaving 21 bases between the germline ends. The CDR3 is made up of 17 amino acids. CDR3 sequence: CSVGTAAGEAGNQPQHF. In DNA form, the CDR3 reads TGCAGCGTTGGGACCGCTGCGGGTGAGGCGGGCAATCAGCCCCAGCATTTT.

The rearrangement uses TRBV6-5 and TRBJ1-6; D is undetermined. V dropped 9 bases and J dropped 2 bases, with 8 bases sitting between them. Germline loops: CDR1 MNHEY, CDR2 SVGAGI. The CDR3 is 13 amino acids. The CDR3 DNA reads TGTGCCAGTTCTTCCCCCTATAATTCACCCCTCCACTTT. Protein sequence: CASSSPYNSPLHF.

The rearrangement links TRBV15 to TRBJ1-5; 8 bases align to TRBD1. J gave up 3 bases and V 4 bases, and 5 bases lay outside the gene matches. This CDR3 has 15 amino acids. CDR1 is LNHNV and CDR2 is YYDKDF in the germline V gene (reference sequence). CDR3 nucleotide sequence: TGTGCCACCAGCAAAAAGACAGGGGACAATCAGCCCCAGCATTTT. Translation: CATSKKTGDNQPQHF.

The gene calls are TRBV9 and TRBJ1-4, with D unclear. Germline CDR1 reads SGDLS; CDR2 reads YYNGEE. V lost 0 bases and J 10 bases, leaving 13 bases between the germline ends. The CDR3 covers 14 residues. CDR3 in amino acids: CASSVGADGGKLFF. The CDR3 region has the DNA TGTGCCAGCAGCGTAGGGGCAGACGGTGGAAAACTGTTTTTT.

The J gene is TRBJ1-2, the V gene TRBV12-3 or TRBV12-4; D ambiguous. The CDR3 runs 12 residues. Trimming stripped 7 bases from V and 8 bases from J, with 14 bases between. CDR3 sequence reads: CASTMTPEGYTF. The CDR3 DNA is TGTGCCAGCACCATGACACCTGAGGGCTACACCTTC.

CDR3 DNA: TGTGCCAGCAGCTTACGGGCAGGGGAAAAACTGTTTTTT. As protein: CASSLRAGEKLFF. The chain joins TRBV7-9 to TRBJ1-4, with D perhaps TRBD1 (5 bases). CDR1 and CDR2 (germline): SEHNR, FQNEAQ (reference sequence). This CDR3 is 13 amino acids long. Trimming removed 2 bases at V and 8 bases at J, with 9 bases between. Looking up the rest from reference TRBV7-9 and TRBJ1-4 gives the full variable domain: DTGVSQNPRHKITKRGQNVTFRCDPISEHNRLYWYRQTLGQGPEFLTYFQNEAQLEKSRLLSDRFSAERPKGSFSTLEIQRTEQGDSAMYLCASSLRAGEKLFFGSGTQLSVL.

CDR3 protein: CSAKTGSEQYF. CDR3 coding DNA: TGCAGTGCTAAGACAGGGAGCGAGCAGTACTTC. The V gene is TRBV20-1, the J gene TRBJ2-7; 7 nucleotides agree with TRBD1. Germline CDR1 and CDR2: DFQATT and SNEGSKA (reference sequence). CDR3 length equals 11 residues. Trimming removed 4 bases from V and 6 bases from J; junction bases left unmatched: 3.

This sequence joins TRBV9 and TRBJ1-4, with D perhaps TRBD1 (6 bases). The V gene's germline CDR1 is SGDLS and CDR2 YYNGEE. Between the trimmed V and J ends, which lost 4 bases and 8 bases, there was a span of 18 bases. The CDR3 has 15 amino acids. CDR3 residues: CASSPTGTAGEKLFF. CDR3 sequence (DNA): TGTGCCAGCAGCCCCACAGGGACGGCCGGAGAAAAACTGTTTTTT.

This chain links TRBV2 with TRBJ1-5; a possible D gene is TRBD1 (5 bases). Between the trimmed V and J ends, which lost 1 base and 5 bases, there was a span of 15 bases. CDR3 size: 16 residues. In germline, CDR1 is SNHLY, CDR2 FYNNEI. The CDR3: CASSEGGGRVHQPQHF. In nucleotides, the CDR3 is TGTGCCAGCAGTGAAGGCGGGGGAAGAGTCCATCAGCCCCAGCATTTT.

The V gene is TRBV7-3, the J gene TRBJ1-1; D unclear. The V gene's germline CDR1 is SGHTA and CDR2 FQGTGA. This CDR3 region has 13 residues. V was pared by 6 bases and J by 1 base, with 9 bases between. CDR3 in DNA: TGTGCCAGCAGACTACGAGAGAACACTGAAGCTTTCTTT. This sequence encodes CASRLRENTEAFF.